This record looks at one T cell receptor (beta chain) sequence and its context. The antigen remains undetermined. At one of its ends the junction is not consistent with the germline gene, which may arise from a read error. TRB rearrangements were amplified by multiplex PCR with BIOMED2 TRB-A/B primers. TCRdb processed the multiplex PCR reads anew with MiXCR; each CDR3 protein has one entry. The table lists 8,000 or so distinct CDR3 sequences, 40% of them singletons, with more than 3% in the top ten. TRB was amplified from approximately 250-480 ng of blood genomic DNA. CDR3 length: 15 amino acids. Germline CDR1 reads GTSNPN; CDR2 reads SVGIG (reference sequence). The sample comes from a study of T and B cells in COVID-19 patients. Whole-study results and caveats: Few blood samples existed from mildly ill patients during symptoms or early in severe cases. No sequencing was yet done of CD4+, regulatory or CD8+ subsets, or of SARS-CoV-2-responsive or tetramer+ sorted cells. Patients with COVID-19 reportedly showed strongly skewed T cell receptor beta variable and joining gene usage.

The specimen sequenced was blood. The origin of this receptor is a human donor who had recovered from COVID-19. The J gene is TRBJ2-2, the V gene TRBV30, with 10 nucleotides matching TRBD1. CDR3 sequence (DNA): TGTGCCCGGAGTTTTGGACAGGGGGTTACCGGGGAGCTGTTTTTT. Encoded protein: CARSFGQGVTGELFF.